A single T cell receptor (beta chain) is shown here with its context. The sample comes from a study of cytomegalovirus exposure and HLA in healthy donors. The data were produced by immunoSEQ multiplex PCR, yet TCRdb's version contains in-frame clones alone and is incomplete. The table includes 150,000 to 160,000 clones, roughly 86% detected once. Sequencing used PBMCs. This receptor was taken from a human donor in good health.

CDR3 amino acids: CASSPGEGEKLFF. For the CDR3, the DNA is TGTGCCAGCAGCCCGGGGGAGGGGGAAAAACTGTTTTTT. The J gene is TRBJ1-4, the V gene TRBV7-8, with D perhaps matching TRBD1 (5 bases). This CDR3 spans 13 amino acids. Trimming took 5 bases from V and 8 from J, leaving 12 bases between them. The germline V gene encodes CDR1 SGHVS and CDR2 FQNEAQ.